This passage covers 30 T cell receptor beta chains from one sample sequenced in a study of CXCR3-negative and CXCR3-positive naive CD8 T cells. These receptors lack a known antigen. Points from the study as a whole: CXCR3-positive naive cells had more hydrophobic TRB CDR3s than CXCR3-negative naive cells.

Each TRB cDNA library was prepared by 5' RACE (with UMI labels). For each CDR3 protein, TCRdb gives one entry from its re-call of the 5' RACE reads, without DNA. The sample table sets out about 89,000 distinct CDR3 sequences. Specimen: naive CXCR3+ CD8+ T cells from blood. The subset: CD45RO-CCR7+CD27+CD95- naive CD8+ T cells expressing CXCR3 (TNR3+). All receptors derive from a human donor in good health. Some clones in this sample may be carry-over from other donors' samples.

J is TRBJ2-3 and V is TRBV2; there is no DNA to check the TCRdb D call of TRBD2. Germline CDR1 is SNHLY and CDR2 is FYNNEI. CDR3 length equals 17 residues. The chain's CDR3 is CASATSGGARSTDTQYF.

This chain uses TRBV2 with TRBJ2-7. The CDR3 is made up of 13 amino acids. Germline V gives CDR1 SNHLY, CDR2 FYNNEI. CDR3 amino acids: CASRLSYGYEQYF.

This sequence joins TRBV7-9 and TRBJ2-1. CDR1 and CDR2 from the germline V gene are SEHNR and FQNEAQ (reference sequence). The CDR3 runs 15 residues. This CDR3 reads CASSLADTSRNEQFF.

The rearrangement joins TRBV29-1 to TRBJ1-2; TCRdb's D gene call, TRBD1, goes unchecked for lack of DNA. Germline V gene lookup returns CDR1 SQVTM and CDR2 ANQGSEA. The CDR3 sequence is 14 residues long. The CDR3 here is CSVEEGRTPGGYTF.

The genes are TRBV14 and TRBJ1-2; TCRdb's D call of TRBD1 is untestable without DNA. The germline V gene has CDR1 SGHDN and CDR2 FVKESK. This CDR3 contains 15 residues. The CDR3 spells CASSPTGQHLYGYTF.

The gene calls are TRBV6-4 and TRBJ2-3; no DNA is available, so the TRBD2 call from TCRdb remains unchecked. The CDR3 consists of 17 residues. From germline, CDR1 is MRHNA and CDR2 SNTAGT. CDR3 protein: CASSDRGLAALTDTQYF.

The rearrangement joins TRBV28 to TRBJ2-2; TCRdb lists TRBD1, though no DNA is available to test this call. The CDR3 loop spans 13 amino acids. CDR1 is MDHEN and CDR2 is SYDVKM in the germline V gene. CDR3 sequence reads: CASSPGQGQELFF. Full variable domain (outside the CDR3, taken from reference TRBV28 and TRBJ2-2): DVKVTQSSRYLVKRTGEKVFLECVQDMDHENMFWYRQDPGLGLRLIYFSYDVKMKEKGDIPEGYSVSREKKERFSLILESASTNQTSMYLCASSPGQGQELFFGEGSRLTVL.

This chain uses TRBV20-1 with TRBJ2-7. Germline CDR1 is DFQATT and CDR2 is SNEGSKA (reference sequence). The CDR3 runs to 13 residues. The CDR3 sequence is CSASGVYSDEQYF.

The CDR3 here is CASSPEGAGANYGYTF. The genes are TRBV5-1 and TRBJ1-2; as DNA is missing, the TRBD1 call by TCRdb cannot be tested. There are 16 residues in the CDR3. CDR1 SGHRS and CDR2 YFSETQ come from the germline V gene. Supplemented by reference TRBV5-1 and TRBJ1-2, the full variable domain reads KAGVTQTPRYLIKTRGQQVTLSCSPISGHRSVSWYQQTPGQGLQFLFEYFSETQRNKGNFPGRFSGRQFSNSRSEMNVSTLELGDSALYLCASSPEGAGANYGYTFGSGTRLTVV.

This CDR3 is CASSDTGDLSSYEQYF. This chain links TRBV12-3 or TRBV12-4 with TRBJ2-7; the TCRdb D gene call, TRBD2, has no DNA to confirm it. The CDR3 has 16 residues.

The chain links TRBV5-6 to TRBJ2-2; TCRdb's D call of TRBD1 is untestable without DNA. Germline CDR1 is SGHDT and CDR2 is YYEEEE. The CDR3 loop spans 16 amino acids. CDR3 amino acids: CASSLAGGPLTGELFF.

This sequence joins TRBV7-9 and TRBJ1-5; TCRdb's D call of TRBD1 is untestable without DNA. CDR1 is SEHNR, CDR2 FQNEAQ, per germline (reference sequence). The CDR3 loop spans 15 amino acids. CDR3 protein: CASGSTASPNQPQHF.

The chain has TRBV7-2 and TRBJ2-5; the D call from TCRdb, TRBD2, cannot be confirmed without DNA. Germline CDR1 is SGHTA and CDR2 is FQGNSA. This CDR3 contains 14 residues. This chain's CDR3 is CASSLETSGVPQYF.

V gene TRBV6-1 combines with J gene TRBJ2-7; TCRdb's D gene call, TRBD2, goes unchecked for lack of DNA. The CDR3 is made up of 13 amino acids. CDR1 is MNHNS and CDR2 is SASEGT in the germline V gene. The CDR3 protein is CASSPQVTYEQYF.

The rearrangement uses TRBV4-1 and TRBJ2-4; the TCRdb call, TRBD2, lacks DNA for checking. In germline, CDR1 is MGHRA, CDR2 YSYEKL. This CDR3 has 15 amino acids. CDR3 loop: CASSREIITADIQYF.

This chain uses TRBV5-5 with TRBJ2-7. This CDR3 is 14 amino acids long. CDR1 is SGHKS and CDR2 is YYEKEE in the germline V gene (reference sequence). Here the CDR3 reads CASSSWDRFYEQYF.

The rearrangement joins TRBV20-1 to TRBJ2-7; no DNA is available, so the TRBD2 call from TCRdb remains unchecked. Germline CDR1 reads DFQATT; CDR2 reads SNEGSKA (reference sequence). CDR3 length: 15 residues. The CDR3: CSARDVAGPSYEQYF.

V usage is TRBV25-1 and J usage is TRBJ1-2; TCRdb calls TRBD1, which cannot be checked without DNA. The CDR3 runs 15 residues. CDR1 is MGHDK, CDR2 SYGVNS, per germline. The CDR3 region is CASSLVEGALDGYTF.

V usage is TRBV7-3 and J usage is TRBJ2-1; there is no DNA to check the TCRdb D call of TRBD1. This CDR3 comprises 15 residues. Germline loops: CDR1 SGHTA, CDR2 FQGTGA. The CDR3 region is CASSSPGHGVDEQFF.

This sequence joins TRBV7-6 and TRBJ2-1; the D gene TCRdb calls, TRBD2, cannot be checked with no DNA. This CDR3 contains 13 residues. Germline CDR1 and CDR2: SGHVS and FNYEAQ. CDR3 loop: CASSPSLKNEQFF. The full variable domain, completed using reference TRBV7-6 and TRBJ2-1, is GAGVSQSPRYKVTKRGQDVALRCDPISGHVSLYWYRQALGQGPEFLTYFNYEAQQDKSGLPNDRFSAERPEGSISTLTIQRTEQRDSAMYRCASSPSLKNEQFFGPGTRLTVL.

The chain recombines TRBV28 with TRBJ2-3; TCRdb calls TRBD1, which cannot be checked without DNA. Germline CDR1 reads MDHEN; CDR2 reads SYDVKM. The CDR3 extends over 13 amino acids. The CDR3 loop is CASSTTGTDTQYF.

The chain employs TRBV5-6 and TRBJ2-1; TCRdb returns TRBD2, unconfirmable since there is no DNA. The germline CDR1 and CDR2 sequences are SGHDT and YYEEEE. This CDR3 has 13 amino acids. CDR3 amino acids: CASRFSADNEQFF. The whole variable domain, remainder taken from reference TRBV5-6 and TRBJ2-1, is DAGVTQSPTHLIKTRGQQVTLRCSPKSGHDTVSWYQQALGQGPQFIFQYYEEEERQRGNFPDRFSGHQFPNYSSELNVNALLLGDSALYLCASRFSADNEQFFGPGTRLTVL.

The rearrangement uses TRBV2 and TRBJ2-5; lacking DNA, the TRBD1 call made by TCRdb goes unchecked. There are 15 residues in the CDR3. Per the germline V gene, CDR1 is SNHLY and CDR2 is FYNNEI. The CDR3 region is CASSDSSRRGETQYF. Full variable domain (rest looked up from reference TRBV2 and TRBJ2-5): EPEVTQTPSHQVTQMGQEVILRCVPISNHLYFYWYRQILGQKVEFLVSFYNNEISEKSEIFDDQFSVERPDGSNFTLKIRSTKLEDSAMYFCASSDSSRRGETQYFGPGTRLLVL.

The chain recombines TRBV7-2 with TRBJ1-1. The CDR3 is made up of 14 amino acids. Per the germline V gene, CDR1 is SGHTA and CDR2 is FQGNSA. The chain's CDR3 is CASSPEFLNTEAFF.

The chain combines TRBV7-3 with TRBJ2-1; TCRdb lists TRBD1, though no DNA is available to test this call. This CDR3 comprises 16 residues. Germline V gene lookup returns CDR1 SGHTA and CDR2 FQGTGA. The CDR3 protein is CASSLLPGISYNEQLF.

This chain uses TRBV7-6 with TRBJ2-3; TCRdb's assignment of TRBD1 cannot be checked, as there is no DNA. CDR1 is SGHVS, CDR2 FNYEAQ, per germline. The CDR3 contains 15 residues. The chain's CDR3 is CASSPRDSPTDTQYF.

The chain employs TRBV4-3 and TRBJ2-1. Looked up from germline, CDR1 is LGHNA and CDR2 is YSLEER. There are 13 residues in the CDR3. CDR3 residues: CASSQLGWNEQFF.

CDR3 residues: CASSLQSGSYEQYF. The chain joins TRBV27 to TRBJ2-7. Germline CDR1 is MNHEY and CDR2 is SMNVEV (reference sequence). This CDR3 has 14 residues.

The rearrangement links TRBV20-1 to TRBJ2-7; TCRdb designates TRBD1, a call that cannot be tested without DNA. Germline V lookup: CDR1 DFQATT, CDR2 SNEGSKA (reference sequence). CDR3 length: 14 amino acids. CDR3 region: CSASRDRIGYEQYF.

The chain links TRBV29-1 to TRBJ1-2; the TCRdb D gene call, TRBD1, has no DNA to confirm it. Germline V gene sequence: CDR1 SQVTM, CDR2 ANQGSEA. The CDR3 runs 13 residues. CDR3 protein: CSVEGPTNYGYTF.